This entry is about one TCR beta chain. These data belong to a study of blood T cell repertoires in COVID-19. Study-level information: Researchers got acute and convalescent COVID-19 samples from the United States, Italy and Spain. T cells, B-cell-depleted T cells, or PBMCs supplied cDNA or gDNA.

This CDR3 has 14 residues. Germline V gives CDR1 LNHDA, CDR2 SQIVND (reference sequence). The ends were cut back, 4 bases at V and 0 bases at J, with 10 bases in the middle. In the source study's methods: Scientists estimated how many nucleated cells there were by amplifying reference gene primers. The data were produced by immunoSEQ multiplex PCR, yet TCRdb's version contains in-frame clones alone and is incomplete. That table supplies the V and J calls and clone size; D and trimming were determined from the DNA. The sample consists of about 90,000 clones, 80% of them appearing once. The V and J genes are TRBV19 and TRBJ2-7; D is uncertain. The sample comprised peripheral blood. The clonotype was recovered from a woman aged 65 to 85 with acute or convalescent COVID-19. CDR3 nucleotides: TGTGCCAGTAGTAAGACTTCTAGCTCCTACGAGCAGTACTTC. This sequence encodes CASSKTSSSYEQYF.